The 10 T cell receptor beta chains reported below all come from one sample, sequenced in a study of tumor-infiltrating lymphocytes in primary liver carcinoma (dated by TCRdb to 2016 to 2017). Reads for this sample came from an Illumina HiSeq 2500. Starting from around 520 ng total RNA, TCRbeta-specific cDNA was produced by reverse transcription with a constant-region primer and ProtoScript II reverse transcriptase. The TCRbeta libraries were prepared through three rounds of nested multiplex PCR following a slightly modified ARM-PCR procedure. Each of the first two PCR rounds ran for 10 cycles and used multiplex TRBV1-TRBV30 forward primers together with a Cbeta reverse primer. TCRdb applied fastp at Q25 and MiXCR to the public reads, then kept only in-frame beta chains. Rows are combined by CDR3 protein, so each entry shows the most common genes and DNA. The table for this sample lists under 45,000 distinct CDR3 sequences; approximately 70% of them were counted only once. The top ten constitute about 19% of the sample.

Without any cell sorting, total RNA and DNA were co-extracted from about 20-30 mg of bulk tissue using the AllPrep DNA/RNA mini kit. The sequenced material came from liver tumor tissue from sampling region 2. The sample's cell subset or site label is to be understood as: tumor region T2, inferior pole. These receptors all come from a man aged 35-49 years with primary liver carcinoma and hepatitis B virus infection.

Sample share makes this clonotype medium-sized. The chain couples TRBV29-1 to TRBJ2-5; 9 bases fit TRBD2. Germline values: CDR1 SQVTM, CDR2 ANQGSEA. The CDR3 totals 15 residues. Trimming took 4 bases from V and 1 from J; bases not matched to a gene: 7. CDR3 nucleotides: TGCAGCGTTGCTCGGCTAGCGGGGTCCCAAGAGACCCAGTACTTC. This codes for CSVARLAGSQETQYF.

Notes on this clonotype: No conserved phenylalanine or tryptophan ends this CDR3, so it is likely a read error. The chain couples TRBV7-9 to TRBJ2-2; 8 bases are shared with TRBD1. The length of the CDR3 is 15 residues. Germline V gene sequence: CDR1 SEHNR, CDR2 FQNEAQ (reference sequence). The CDR3 is CVSRPGQAGTGELFS. The CDR3 nucleotides read TGTGTCAGCAGACCGGGACAGGCGGGGACCGGGGAGCTGTTTTCT.

This clonotype came up once. The V gene is TRBV6-5, the J gene TRBJ1-2, with a weak D call TRBD1 (6 bases). Germline CDR1 is MNHEY and CDR2 is SVGAGI. This CDR3 is built from 15 residues. V was shortened by 10 bases and J by 7 bases, with 25 bases between the two germline ends. The CDR3 loop is CANSEVGGQGSGYTF. For the CDR3, the DNA is TGTGCCAATAGTGAAGTTGGGGGACAAGGTAGTGGCTACACCTTC.

Notes on this clonotype: This likely comes from a read error, as the CDR3 has no conserved phenylalanine or tryptophan at its end. The genes are TRBV5-4 and TRBJ2-1; 7 bases map to TRBD2. The CDR3 is made up of 15 amino acids. Germline V gene data show CDR1 as SGHNT and CDR2 as YYREEE (reference sequence). CDR3 in amino acids: CASSLERGSFNEQFL. DNA of the CDR3: TGTGCCAGCAGCTTGGAGCGGGGATCCTTCAATGAGCAGTTCCTC.

This chain links TRBV30 with TRBJ1-4; 10 bases map to TRBD1. The CDR3 loop spans 15 amino acids. Germline-derived CDR1 and CDR2 are GTSNPN and SVGIG (reference sequence). V lost 6 bases, J lost 6 bases, and 10 bases stayed unmatched. CDR3 coding DNA: TGTGCCTGCGCAGACAGGGGGCGGGGGGATGAAAAACTGTTTTTT. Protein: CACADRGRGDEKLFF.

In the case of this clonotype: This could be a read error, since a much larger clone is one nucleotide away. The chain's CDR3 is CASSLDGADTQYF. DNA for the CDR3: TGCGCCAGCAGCTTGGATGGCGCAGATACGCAGTATTTT. V is TRBV5-1 and J is TRBJ2-3; D not certain. Trimming pared 0 bases from V and 4 bases from J, leaving 6 bases between. Per the germline V gene, CDR1 is SGHRS and CDR2 is YFSETQ. The length of the CDR3 is 13 residues.

In regard to this clonotype: Its ends do not fully match the called genes, so a read error is possible. The chain couples TRBV12-3 or TRBV12-4 to TRBJ1-1, with D possibly matching TRBD1 (6 bases). The CDR3 sequence is 14 residues long. As DNA, the CDR3 is TGTGCCAGCAGTTTTGTGGATTGGGACACAGAAGCTTTCTTT. Translated, it gives CASSFVDWDTEAFF.

V gene TRBV11-1 combines with J gene TRBJ2-3, with D tentatively TRBD2 (6 bases). The CDR3 covers 19 residues. Trimming pared 10 bases from V and 1 base from J, leaving 30 bases between. Germline V CDR1 and CDR2: SGHAT, FQDESV (reference sequence). The CDR3 region is CANISGGSSVGVRTDTQYF. CDR3 in DNA: TGTGCCAACATCTCCGGGGGAAGCTCTGTTGGAGTCCGCACAGATACGCAGTATTTT.

This clonotype has a handful of counts. One base away lies a much larger clone, so this may be a sequencing read error. The chain carries TRBV11-2 and TRBJ2-7; 10 bases fit TRBD2. The CDR3 sequence is 18 residues long. Germline V CDR1 and CDR2: SGHAT, FQNNGV. Trimming cost V 1 base and J 7 bases; bases outside gene matches: 16. The CDR3 region has the DNA TGTGCCAGCAGCTTAGTTTTTCCTAGCGGGAGTAATTTCCAGGAGCAGTACTTC. This gives the protein CASSLVFPSGSNFQEQYF.

The gene calls are TRBV29-1 and TRBJ1-2; D possibly corresponds to TRBD1 (6 bases). Per germline, CDR1 SQVTM and CDR2 ANQGSEA. The CDR3 totals 14 residues. V lost 6 bases and J 5 bases, leaving 19 bases between the germline ends. The CDR3 region has the DNA TGCAGCGTCAGGATTGGACAGTCGACTTATGGCTACACCTTC. The encoded protein is CSVRIGQSTYGYTF.